These 26 T cell receptor beta chains originate from one sample sequenced in a study of T cell changes during pregnancy in multiple sclerosis. The data were produced by immunoSEQ multiplex PCR, yet TCRdb's version contains in-frame clones alone and is incomplete. Of approximately 90,000 clones listed, 90% to 95% were seen once; the top ten hold approximately 1.7%. Sequenced here: peripheral blood, sampled after pregnancy. These receptors were taken from a female donor in good health, enrolled as a control in a pregnancy study.

This clone was seen just once. The chain couples TRBV28 to TRBJ2-3; a possible D gene is TRBD1 (7 bases). Germline loops: CDR1 MDHEN, CDR2 SYDVKM. Trimming cost V 4 bases and J 1 base, with 12 bases left between them. The CDR3 extends over 15 amino acids. CDR3 nucleotide sequence: TGTGCCAGCAGTTCCAGGGGGGCTCGCACAGATACGCAGTATTTT. It codes for CASSSRGARTDTQYF.

J is TRBJ1-5 and V is TRBV6-5, with a weak D call TRBD1 (6 bases). V lost 4 bases and J 0 bases, leaving 10 bases between the germline ends. Germline values: CDR1 MNHEY, CDR2 SVGAGI. CDR3 length: 15 amino acids. For the CDR3, the DNA is TGTGCCAGCAGTTCACACAGGGATAGCAATCAGCCCCAGCATTTT. It codes for CASSSHRDSNQPQHF.

The chain is built from TRBV7-2 and TRBJ2-5; 7 bases are a match to TRBD2. Trimming took 1 base from V and 6 from J; bases not matched to a gene: 11. There are 16 residues in the CDR3. Germline V gene lookup returns CDR1 SGHTA and CDR2 FQGNSA. The CDR3 DNA reads TGTGCCAGCAGCTTAGGGGGTAGTCGGGGAGGGAAGACCCAGTACTTC. It specifies CASSLGGSRGGKTQYF. The full variable domain, completed using reference TRBV7-2 and TRBJ2-5, is GAGVSQSPSNKVTEKGKDVELRCDPISGHTALYWYRQSLGQGLEFLIYFQGNSAPDKSGLPSDRFSAERTGGSVSTLTIQRTQQEDSAVYLCASSLGGSRGGKTQYFGPGTRLLVL.

The CDR3 nucleotides are TGTGCCACCAGCAAGCTCGACAGGGCCGGTGGCTACACCTTC. Translation gives CATSKLDRAGGYTF. The gene calls are TRBV15 and TRBJ1-2, with 7 bases lining up with TRBD1. The trim removed 4 bases at V and 7 bases at J, leaving 9 bases unmatched. The length of the CDR3 is 14 residues. Per germline, CDR1 LNHNV and CDR2 YYDKDF (reference sequence).

The chain uses TRBV11-2 and TRBJ1-2, with 10 positions matching TRBD1. The V and J ends lost 6 bases and 5 bases, in that order; junction bases with no gene match: 6. There are 14 residues in the CDR3. Germline lookup yields CDR1 SGHAT and CDR2 FQNNGV. CDR3 bases: TGTGCCAGCAGGCTTCGGGACAGGGGTTATGGCTACACCTTC. This gives the protein CASRLRDRGYGYTF.

The gene calls are TRBV7-9 and TRBJ1-1, with no clear D. The CDR3 covers 12 residues. Germline lookup yields CDR1 SEHNR and CDR2 FQNEAQ (reference sequence). Trimming removed 6 bases at V and 1 base at J, with 6 bases between. The DNA for the CDR3 is TGTGCCAGCAGGACTCCGAACACTGAAGCTTTCTTT. This codes for CASRTPNTEAFF. The full variable domain, its missing parts supplied by reference TRBV7-9 and TRBJ1-1, is DTGVSQNPRHKITKRGQNVTFRCDPISEHNRLYWYRQTLGQGPEFLTYFQNEAQLEKSRLLSDRFSAERPKGSFSTLEIQRTEQGDSAMYLCASRTPNTEAFFGQGTRLTVV.

The chain combines TRBV11-2 with TRBJ1-4; 9 bases align to TRBD1. This CDR3 has 14 amino acids. The J segment lost 7 bases and the V segment lost 5 bases, leaving 5 bases of the junction unmatched. Germline CDR1 and CDR2: SGHAT and FQNNGV. CDR3 sequence: CASSLGQGGEKLFF. The CDR3 region has the DNA TGTGCCAGCAGCCTGGGACAGGGTGGTGAAAAACTGTTTTTT.

This chain connects TRBV6-5 to TRBJ1-2; 9 bases are a match to TRBD1. This CDR3 is 15 amino acids long. The trim removed 6 bases at V and 3 bases at J, leaving 8 bases unmatched. Germline V gene lookup returns CDR1 MNHEY and CDR2 SVGAGI. The CDR3 DNA reads as TGTGCCAGCAGCACACCGGGACAGGGCCACTATGGCTACACCTTC. Protein sequence: CASSTPGQGHYGYTF.

The chain carries TRBV7-6 and TRBJ2-3; 8 nucleotides agree with TRBD2. V dropped 0 bases and J dropped 2; count of bases not matched to a gene: 7. Germline V gene sequence: CDR1 SGHVS, CDR2 FNYEAQ. The CDR3 totals 17 residues. The CDR3 loop reads CASSLAGGGYYTDTQYF. The CDR3 DNA follows: TGTGCCAGCAGCTTAGCTGGCGGGGGGTACTACACAGATACGCAGTATTTT.

This rearrangement joins TRBV27 to TRBJ1-5; perhaps TRBD1 as D (5 bases). V lost 6 bases to trimming and J lost 11 bases, with 11 bases between them. The germline V gene encodes CDR1 MNHEY and CDR2 SMNVEV (reference sequence). This CDR3 has 11 amino acids. CDR3 bases: TGTGCCAGCAGAAGTGGGGGGGCCCAGCATTTT. Protein sequence: CASRSGGAQHF.

In this sample, this clone turned up a few times. This sequence joins TRBV7-9 and TRBJ1-6; TRBD1 is a possible D gene (6 bases). Germline-derived CDR1 and CDR2 are SEHNR and FQNEAQ (reference sequence). The CDR3 loop spans 15 amino acids. V was shortened by 7 bases and J by 5 bases, with 15 bases between the two germline ends. CDR3 residues: CASTADRPDNSPLHF. The DNA for the CDR3 is TGTGCCAGCACCGCAGACAGGCCTGATAATTCACCCCTCCACTTT.

V usage is TRBV7-9 and J usage is TRBJ2-1; maybe TRBD2 (5 bases). V was shortened by 4 bases and J by 8 bases, with 6 bases between the two germline ends. Germline loops: CDR1 SEHNR, CDR2 FQNEAQ (reference sequence). CDR3 size: 11 residues. CDR3 sequence: CASSSGYEQFF. The CDR3 nucleotides read TGTGCCAGCAGCTCGGGGTATGAGCAGTTCTTC.

This chain joins TRBV2 and TRBJ2-7, with 8 bases fitting TRBD1. The germline CDR1 and CDR2 sequences are SNHLY and FYNNEI. The V and J ends lost 1 base and 7 bases, in that order; junction bases with no gene match: 6. CDR3 length: 14 amino acids. The CDR3 nucleotides read TGTGCCAGCAGTGAAGGAGGACAGGGAAATGAGCAGTACTTC. Translated: CASSEGGQGNEQYF.

This chain joins TRBV7-3 and TRBJ2-2; D is possibly TRBD1 (5 bases). The CDR3 contains 15 residues. V gave up 0 bases and J gave up 4 bases, with 9 bases separating them. Germline V gene sequence: CDR1 SGHTA, CDR2 FQGTGA. The CDR3 DNA sequence: TGTGCCAGCAGCTTAACCCAGGGTCCCACCGGGGAGCTGTTTTTT. Its translation: CASSLTQGPTGELFF.

The J gene is TRBJ1-6, the V gene TRBV27; the D gene is possibly TRBD1 (5 bases). From germline, CDR1 is MNHEY and CDR2 SMNVEV (reference sequence). This CDR3 is built from 15 residues. The V and J ends lost 7 bases and 6 bases respectively, with 16 bases between them. CDR3 loop: CASKAGTGGNSPLHF. CDR3 DNA sequence: TGTGCCAGCAAGGCCGGGACTGGGGGTAATTCACCCCTCCACTTT.

The chain uses TRBV27 and TRBJ2-3; 9 bases fit TRBD1. CDR3 size: 15 residues. CDR1 MNHEY and CDR2 SMNVEV come from the germline V gene (reference sequence). After removal of 7 bases from V and 4 bases from J, the junction contained 9 bases not matched to a gene. CDR3 region: CASMRGTGFSDTQYF. In DNA, the CDR3 is TGTGCCAGCATGAGGGGGACAGGGTTCTCAGATACGCAGTATTTT.

This rearrangement joins TRBV4-3 to TRBJ1-1, with D possibly TRBD1 on 6 matching bases. From germline, CDR1 is LGHNA and CDR2 YSLEER. CDR3 size: 16 residues. V gave up 0 bases and J gave up 10 bases, with 21 bases separating them. The CDR3 loop reads CASSQDPTGKGGGAFF. CDR3 bases: TGCGCCAGCAGCCAAGACCCCACCGGAAAGGGAGGGGGAGCTTTCTTT.

The chain carries TRBV23-1 and TRBJ1-1; TRBD1 is a possible D gene (5 bases). TRBV23-1 is classed as an ORF, of uncertain function. The CDR3 consists of 15 residues. V shed 0 bases and J shed 1 base, with 9 bases lying between them. This CDR3 reads CASSQSRGRNTEAFF. CDR3 DNA: TGCGCCAGCAGTCAATCAAGGGGCAGGAACACTGAAGCTTTCTTT.

V is TRBV6-6 and J is TRBJ1-1, with D unclear. Deletions cut 2 bases from V and 6 bases from J, with 4 bases between. Germline CDR1 is MNHNY and CDR2 is SVGAGI (reference sequence). The CDR3 contains 11 residues. CDR3 DNA sequence: TGTGCCAGCAGTTACGCGTCTGAAGCTTTCTTT. Protein: CASSYASEAFF.

V and J are TRBV5-1 and TRBJ1-1, with D possibly being TRBD1 (6 bases). V was clipped by 3 bases and J by 3 bases, with 9 bases between them. The V gene's germline CDR1 is SGHRS and CDR2 YFSETQ. There are 13 residues in the CDR3. The CDR3: CASSSTGYTEAFF. CDR3 in DNA: TGCGCCAGCAGCTCGACAGGTTACACTGAAGCTTTCTTT.

The chain uses TRBV7-2 and TRBJ1-2, with D unresolved. Trimming pared 1 base from V and 1 base from J, leaving 13 bases between. Germline CDR1 SGHTA, CDR2 FQGNSA. The CDR3 sequence is 16 residues long. CDR3 residues: CASSLGGGVNNYGYTF. The CDR3 DNA is TGTGCCAGCAGCTTAGGGGGAGGAGTTAATAACTATGGCTACACCTTC.

The chain uses TRBV7-9 and TRBJ2-7; tentatively, D is TRBD1 (6 bases). The V end lost 3 bases, the J end lost 4 bases, and 13 bases lay between the germline ends. The CDR3 has 14 residues. Germline values: CDR1 SEHNR, CDR2 FQNEAQ (reference sequence). The CDR3: CASSFRDTFYEQYF. The CDR3 region has the DNA TGTGCCAGCAGCTTCCGGGACACCTTTTACGAGCAGTACTTC.

The chain is built from TRBV6-5 and TRBJ1-5; 9 nucleotides line up with TRBD1. J was trimmed by 3 bases and V by 6 bases; bases with no gene match: 6. This CDR3 comprises 15 residues. Germline CDR1 is MNHEY and CDR2 is SVGAGI. CDR3 nucleotides: TGTGCCAGCAGCCCCCGGGACAGGGTCAATCAGCCCCAGCATTTT. It yields the protein CASSPRDRVNQPQHF.

This chain joins TRBV2 and TRBJ2-1; 7 bases match TRBD1. The CDR3 is 13 amino acids. V lost 7 bases and J lost 10; bases outside the gene matches: 10. CDR1 and CDR2 from the germline V gene are SNHLY and FYNNEI. CDR3 amino acids: CASTRQGSREQFF. The CDR3 DNA follows: TGTGCCAGCACCCGACAGGGATCACGCGAGCAGTTCTTC.

The chain combines TRBV7-9 with TRBJ1-4, with D maybe TRBD1 (5 bases). V was cut by 4 bases and J by 0 bases, with 12 bases left in between. CDR3 size: 16 residues. Germline CDR1 and CDR2: SEHNR and FQNEAQ (reference sequence). CDR3 sequence (DNA): TGTGCCAGCAGCTCAGGGAGGAGTGCAACTAATGAAAAACTGTTTTTT. Encoded protein: CASSSGRSATNEKLFF.

The chain links TRBV28 to TRBJ1-6; no clear D gene. CDR3 length: 14 residues. V lost 10 bases to trimming and J lost 9 bases, with 19 bases between them. CDR1 is MDHEN and CDR2 is SYDVKM in the germline V gene. The CDR3 DNA follows: TGTGCCACCAAGCCCCGGTTTAGCATTTCACCCCTCCACTTT. Its translation: CATKPRFSISPLHF.